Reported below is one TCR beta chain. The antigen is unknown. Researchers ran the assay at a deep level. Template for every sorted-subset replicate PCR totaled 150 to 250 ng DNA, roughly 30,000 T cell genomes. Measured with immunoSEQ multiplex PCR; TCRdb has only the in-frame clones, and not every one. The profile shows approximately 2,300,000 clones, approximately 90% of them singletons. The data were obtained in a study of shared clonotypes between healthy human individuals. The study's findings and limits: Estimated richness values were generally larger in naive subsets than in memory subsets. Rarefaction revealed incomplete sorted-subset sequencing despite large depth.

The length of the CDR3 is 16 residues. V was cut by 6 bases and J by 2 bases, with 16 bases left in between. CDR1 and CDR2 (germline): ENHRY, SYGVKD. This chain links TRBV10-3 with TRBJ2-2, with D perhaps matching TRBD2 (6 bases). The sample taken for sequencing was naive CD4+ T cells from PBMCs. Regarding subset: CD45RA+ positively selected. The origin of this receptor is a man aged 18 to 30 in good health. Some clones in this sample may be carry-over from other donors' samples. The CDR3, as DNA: TGTGCCATCAGCGATTACCGCGGGATTAACACCGGGGAGCTGTTTTTT. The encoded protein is CAISDYRGINTGELFF.